The next 24 T cell receptor beta chains were all read from a single sample in a study of siplizumab effects on memory and regulatory T cells. Clones were read by immunoSEQ multiplex PCR, and TCRdb kept only the in-frame ones, dropping some. The table records approximately 91,000 clones, approximately 95% of them present only once. The sequencing sample was made of CD8+ T cells sorted from blood. These receptors were collected from a human donor in good health.

The V gene is TRBV4-1, the J gene TRBJ2-1; D not resolved. Germline loops: CDR1 MGHRA, CDR2 YSYEKL. The CDR3 sequence is 15 residues long. V was clipped by 3 bases and J by 4 bases, with 13 bases between them. For the CDR3, the DNA is TGCGCCAGCAGCCACCACGGAGATGGGTACAATGAGCAGTTCTTC. Protein: CASSHHGDGYNEQFF.

The chain employs TRBV2 and TRBJ1-5; 7 bases line up with TRBD1. Germline lookup yields CDR1 SNHLY and CDR2 FYNNEI. J lost 1 base, V lost 1 base, and 10 bases had no gene match. This CDR3 is built from 18 residues. The CDR3 spells CASSEGPQGWSSNQPQHF. DNA for the CDR3: TGTGCCAGCAGTGAAGGGCCACAGGGGTGGTCGAGCAATCAGCCCCAGCATTTT.

This clone was counted a single time. The J gene is TRBJ2-1, the V gene TRBV7-3; maybe TRBD2 (6 bases). Trimming removed 4 bases at V and 10 bases at J, with 20 bases between. The germline CDR1 and CDR2 sequences are SGHTA and FQGTGA. This CDR3 is 15 amino acids long. CDR3 region: CASSSGGRGWEEQFF. In nucleotides, the CDR3 is TGTGCCAGCAGCTCCGGCGGGCGGGGATGGGAGGAGCAGTTCTTC.

The J gene is TRBJ2-7, the V gene TRBV29-1; D is unresolved. The CDR3 runs 13 residues. The germline V gene has CDR1 SQVTM and CDR2 ANQGSEA. V was shortened by 1 base and J by 2 bases, with 9 bases between the two germline ends. The CDR3 is CSVEGLGAYEQYF. Here the CDR3 DNA reads TGCAGCGTTGAAGGCCTTGGGGCCTACGAGCAGTACTTC.

In this sample, this clone turned up once. J is TRBJ2-7 and V is TRBV19, with 9 bases identical to TRBD2. This CDR3 contains 14 residues. Losses at the gene ends were 8 bases for V and 4 bases for J; bases not matched to a gene: 9. Looked up from germline, CDR1 is LNHDA and CDR2 is SQIVND (reference sequence). The DNA of the CDR3 is TGTGCCAGTGGCTATAGCGGGAGTGCGTACGAGCAGTACTTC. Amino acid sequence: CASGYSGSAYEQYF.

The genes are TRBV19 and TRBJ2-7; tentative D call: TRBD1 (5 bases). CDR3 length equals 13 residues. Looked up from germline, CDR1 is LNHDA and CDR2 is SQIVND (reference sequence). The V end lost 6 bases, the J end lost 3 bases, and 12 bases lay between the germline ends. The CDR3 sequence is CASSWAQGYEQYF. The CDR3 nucleotides read TGTGCCAGTAGCTGGGCGCAGGGCTACGAGCAGTACTTC.

The chain has TRBV9 and TRBJ2-3; D tentatively fits TRBD1 or TRBD2 (5 bases each). CDR1 SGDLS and CDR2 YYNGEE come from the germline V gene. The CDR3 is 16 amino acids. Trimming stripped 4 bases from V and 0 bases from J, with 15 bases between. The CDR3 is CASSLSWGGSTDTQYF. The DNA for the CDR3 is TGTGCCAGCAGCCTCAGCTGGGGCGGGAGCACAGATACGCAGTATTTT.

This clone was counted once. The chain is built from TRBV19 and TRBJ1-4; D is unresolved. Looked up from germline, CDR1 is LNHDA and CDR2 is SQIVND (reference sequence). The length of the CDR3 is 14 residues. V was shortened by 3 bases and J by 5 bases, with 10 bases between the two germline ends. CDR3 coding DNA: TGTGCCAGTAGTATGGCACGGCCGAATGAAAAACTGTTTTTT. This codes for CASSMARPNEKLFF.

This chain connects TRBV4-1 to TRBJ2-1; weak D call: TRBD2 (5 bases). Trimming pared 1 base from V and 10 bases from J, leaving 14 bases between. The CDR3 is 14 amino acids. CDR1 MGHRA and CDR2 YSYEKL come from the germline V gene. CDR3: CASSQGIALAEQFF. DNA of the CDR3: TGCGCCAGCAGCCAAGGAATAGCCTTAGCGGAGCAGTTCTTC.

The rearrangement joins TRBV27 to TRBJ2-5, with 9 nucleotides matching TRBD1. Germline V gene lookup returns CDR1 MNHEY and CDR2 SMNVEV (reference sequence). The trim removed 1 base at V and 5 bases at J, leaving 11 bases unmatched. The CDR3 is 17 amino acids. The CDR3 loop reads CASSLLPPGQGVETQYF. The DNA for the CDR3 is TGTGCCAGCAGTTTATTACCACCGGGACAGGGAGTGGAGACCCAGTACTTC.

CDR3 protein: CASSSPEGGETQYF. DNA of the CDR3: TGTGCCAGCAGCTCCCCCGAGGGGGGAGAGACCCAGTACTTC. The chain has TRBV5-4 and TRBJ2-5, with D possibly called TRBD1 or TRBD2 (6 bases each). Between the trimmed V and J ends, which lost 3 bases and 4 bases, there was a span of 13 bases. The CDR3 contains 14 residues. Germline CDR1 SGHNT, CDR2 YYREEE (reference sequence).

V gene TRBV7-2 combines with J gene TRBJ2-1; 8 bases align to TRBD2. Germline V gene sequence: CDR1 SGHTA, CDR2 FQGNSA. The trim removed 2 bases at V and 1 base at J, leaving 4 bases unmatched. This CDR3 has 16 residues. Here the CDR3 reads CASSLFLAGSYNEQFF. The DNA for the CDR3 is TGTGCCAGCAGCTTATTCCTAGCGGGTTCCTACAATGAGCAGTTCTTC.

This clone occurred once. The chain has TRBV5-1 and TRBJ1-3; D ambiguous. Germline CDR1 and CDR2: SGHRS and YFSETQ. V lost 2 bases to trimming and J lost 3 bases, with 12 bases between them. The length of the CDR3 is 15 residues. This CDR3 reads CASSFVLRLGNTIYF. CDR3 sequence (DNA): TGCGCCAGCAGCTTCGTTTTGCGTCTTGGAAACACCATATATTTT.

The chain uses TRBV6-1 and TRBJ1-1, with a tentative D call TRBD1 (6 bases). Germline values: CDR1 MNHNS, CDR2 SASEGT. The CDR3 length is 14 residues. V was trimmed by 1 base and J by 7 bases, leaving 13 bases between them. The DNA of the CDR3 is TGTGCCAGCAGTGAAGGGGGGGGCGTCGATGAAGCTTTCTTT. Its translation is CASSEGGGVDEAFF.

The chain carries TRBV27 and TRBJ1-6, with 7 bases lining up with TRBD1. Germline V gene data show CDR1 as MNHEY and CDR2 as SMNVEV (reference sequence). The CDR3 spans 14 residues. Unmatched junction bases numbered 7, after V lost 8 bases and J lost 6 bases. The CDR3 protein is CASWGQRINSPLHF. CDR3 DNA: TGTGCCAGCTGGGGACAGCGTATTAATTCACCCCTCCACTTT.

A remark on this clone: Different DNA sequences within this sample yield the same CDR3. This sequence joins TRBV9 and TRBJ2-7; no clear D. Trimming took off 3 bases at V and 1 base at J, with 8 bases between the two ends. The CDR3 has 13 residues. Germline CDR1 SGDLS, CDR2 YYNGEE. The DNA for the CDR3 is TGTGCCAGCAGCGCAGGAAGTTCCTACGAGCAGTACTTC. Its translation: CASSAGSSYEQYF.

V usage is TRBV6-4 and J usage is TRBJ1-1; D not certain. The CDR3 totals 16 residues. Trimming cost V 0 bases and J 3 bases, with 14 bases left between them. Looked up from germline, CDR1 is MRHNA and CDR2 is SNTAGT. In DNA, the CDR3 is TGTGCCAGCAGTGACTCAAAGGCGCAGTGGCACACTGAAGCTTTCTTT. Its translation is CASSDSKAQWHTEAFF.

The CDR3 region is CASSQPYSDSGNTIYF. The CDR3 DNA reads as TGTGCCAGCAGCCAACCTTACAGTGACTCTGGAAACACCATATATTTT. The V call is TRBV4-2, the J call TRBJ1-3; D is undetermined. CDR3 size: 16 residues. CDR1 is LGHNA and CDR2 is YNFKEQ in the germline V gene. V was pared by 2 bases and J by 0 bases, with 11 bases between.

The chain links TRBV27 to TRBJ1-2, with D perhaps matching TRBD1 (5 bases). Trimming removed 6 bases at V and 7 bases at J, with 21 bases between. The CDR3 consists of 15 residues. Germline V gives CDR1 MNHEY, CDR2 SMNVEV (reference sequence). The CDR3 DNA sequence: TGTGCCAGCAGCCTCTCAGGGCCGTCAGTTTTTGGCTACACCTTC. It is translated as CASSLSGPSVFGYTF.

The chain joins TRBV11-2 to TRBJ2-3; D gene unclear. V was clipped by 0 bases and J by 5 bases, with 15 bases between them. Germline V lookup: CDR1 SGHAT, CDR2 FQNNGV. There are 16 residues in the CDR3. CDR3 loop: CASSLENGAPGDTQYF. The CDR3 coding sequence is TGTGCCAGCAGCTTAGAGAATGGCGCCCCGGGAGATACGCAGTATTTT.

The CDR3 coding sequence is TGTGCCAGCAGCCCCGGGCCGGGAGGGAACTACGAGCAGTACTTC. Translating it yields CASSPGPGGNYEQYF. This chain joins TRBV5-4 and TRBJ2-7; TRBD2 matches at 8 bases. This CDR3 region has 15 residues. Per germline, CDR1 SGHNT and CDR2 YYREEE (reference sequence). Trimming took 4 bases from V and 3 from J; bases not matched to a gene: 9.

This rearrangement joins TRBV6-5 to TRBJ1-5; no definite D call. The CDR3 is 15 amino acids. V was pared by 2 bases and J by 1 base, with 9 bases between. CDR1 is MNHEY and CDR2 is SVGAGI in the germline V gene. CDR3 in amino acids: CASSYDTRSNQPQHF. The CDR3 DNA reads as TGTGCCAGCAGTTACGACACCCGAAGCAATCAGCCCCAGCATTTT.

The CDR3: CASSLDFGSYEQYF. DNA for the CDR3: TGTGCCAGCAGCTTAGATTTCGGATCCTACGAGCAGTACTTC. This chain uses TRBV11-3 with TRBJ2-7; no definite D call. Germline lookup yields CDR1 SGHNT and CDR2 YENEEA. This CDR3 is built from 14 residues. V shed 0 bases and J shed 1 base, with 7 bases lying between them. Full variable domain (remainder filled in from reference TRBV11-3 and TRBJ2-7): EAGVVQSPRYKIIEKKQPVAFWCNPISGHNTLYWYLQNLGQGPELLIRYENEEAVDDSQLPKDRFSAERLKGVDSTLKIQPAELGDSAVYLCASSLDFGSYEQYFGPGTRLTVT.

This rearrangement joins TRBV9 to TRBJ2-1, with TRBD2 identical over 8 bases. This CDR3 has 16 amino acids. V gave up 3 bases and J gave up 0 bases; unmatched junction bases: 5. Germline-derived CDR1 and CDR2 are SGDLS and YYNGEE. This chain's CDR3 is CASSDSGTASYNEQFF. Written as DNA, the CDR3 is TGTGCCAGCAGCGATAGCGGGACGGCCTCCTACAATGAGCAGTTCTTC. The full variable domain, completed using reference TRBV9 and TRBJ2-1, is DSGVTQTPKHLITATGQRVTLRCSPRSGDLSVYWYQQSLDQGLQFLIQYYNGEERAKGNILERFSAQQFPDLHSELNLSSLELGDSALYFCASSDSGTASYNEQFFGPGTRLTVL.